This passage covers 26 T cell receptor beta chains from one sample sequenced in a study of cytomegalovirus exposure and HLA in healthy donors (dated by TCRdb to about 2017). The method was the immunoSEQ multiplex PCR assay. For the multiplex PCR, a mixture combining 60 forward primers for TCR Vbeta segments and 13 reverse primers for TCR Jbeta segments was used. TCRdb took this table from immuneACCESS and kept in-frame rearrangements with V and J called. Such tables lack part of the clones; where checked against another copy, unresolved V genes explain under half of the gap, and the rest is unexplained. Here the sample has about 140,000 clones; under 85% occur a single time. Jointly, the top ten make up about 0.91% of the sample. Sequencing was done on a sample of PBMCs. The receptors derive from a man aged 18 to 30 in good health and CMV-seronegative.

The rearrangement links TRBV7-8 to TRBJ2-2, with D possibly TRBD2 on 5 matching bases. The CDR3 totals 16 residues. Germline V gene lookup returns CDR1 SGHVS and CDR2 FQNEAQ. Trimming removed 8 bases at V and 0 bases at J, with 16 bases between. The DNA for the CDR3 is TGTGCCAGCTCCGATAGCGTCACCACGAACACCGGGGAGCTGTTTTTT. Protein sequence: CASSDSVTTNTGELFF. Looking up the rest from reference TRBV7-8 and TRBJ2-2 gives the full variable domain: GAGVSQSPRYKVAKRGQDVALRCDPISGHVSLFWYQQALGQGPEFLTYFQNEAQLDKSGLPSDRFFAERPEGSVSTLKIQRTQQEDSAVYLCASSDSVTTNTGELFFGEGSRLTVL.

The J gene is TRBJ1-2, the V gene TRBV18, with D unresolved. Trimming took off 5 bases at V and 0 bases at J, with 4 bases between the two ends. The CDR3 runs 12 residues. CDR1 is KGHSH, CDR2 LQKENI, per germline. In nucleotides, the CDR3 is TGTGCCAGCTCAGGCCCTAACTATGGCTACACCTTC. It is translated as CASSGPNYGYTF. Full variable domain (rest looked up from reference TRBV18 and TRBJ1-2): NAGVMQNPRHLVRRRGQEARLRCSPMKGHSHVYWYRQLPEEGLKFMVYLQKENIIDESGMPKERFSAEFPKEGPSILRIQQVVRGDSAAYFCASSGPNYGYTFGSGTRLTVV.

The chain carries TRBV5-6 and TRBJ1-1; 8 nucleotides match TRBD1. The CDR3 loop spans 14 amino acids. In germline, CDR1 is SGHDT, CDR2 YYEEEE. J lost 1 base, V lost 2 bases, and 1 base had no gene match. The CDR3 loop reads CASSFDRGNTEAFF. As DNA, the CDR3 is TGTGCCAGCAGCTTCGACAGGGGGAACACTGAAGCTTTCTTT.

V usage is TRBV4-2 and J usage is TRBJ1-2; D ambiguous. V lost 6 bases, J lost 2 bases, and 4 bases lay in between. Germline values: CDR1 LGHNA, CDR2 YNFKEQ. The CDR3 is made up of 11 amino acids. The CDR3 bases are TGTGCCAGCAGGGAGAACTATGGCTACACCTTC. Encoded protein: CASRENYGYTF.

This sequence joins TRBV27 and TRBJ2-1; D may be TRBD2 (6 bases). CDR1 and CDR2 (germline): MNHEY, SMNVEV (reference sequence). This CDR3 region has 15 residues. Trimming removed 3 bases at V and 7 bases at J, with 16 bases between. The CDR3 loop reads CASSLAPPLANEQFF. For the CDR3, the DNA is TGTGCCAGCAGTTTGGCCCCTCCTCTAGCGAATGAGCAGTTCTTC.

This sequence joins TRBV10-2 and TRBJ1-1; TRBD1 aligns across 8 bases. Per the germline V gene, CDR1 is WSHSY and CDR2 is SAAADI. The J segment lost 3 bases and the V segment lost 4 bases, leaving 7 bases of the junction unmatched. The CDR3 is 15 residues long. The CDR3 region has the DNA TGCGCCAGCAGTGGGACAGGGATTGTACACACTGAAGCTTTCTTT. Its protein product is CASSGTGIVHTEAFF.

The V gene is TRBV5-8, the J gene TRBJ2-1, with a tentative D call TRBD2 (7 bases). Trimming stripped 2 bases from V and 6 bases from J, with 18 bases between. Germline V gene sequence: CDR1 SGHTS, CDR2 YDEGEE. CDR3 length: 16 residues. CDR3 residues: CASSLWGGPRPNEQFF. The CDR3, as DNA: TGTGCCAGCAGCTTATGGGGGGGCCCGCGTCCCAATGAGCAGTTCTTC.

The J gene is TRBJ1-3, the V gene TRBV6-5, with 10 nucleotides matching TRBD1. The CDR3 spans 14 residues. The J segment lost 5 bases and the V segment lost 6 bases, leaving 4 bases of the junction unmatched. From germline, CDR1 is MNHEY and CDR2 SVGAGI. As DNA, the CDR3 is TGTGCCAGCAGCCAAGACAGGGGGCGAAACACCATATATTTT. This gives the protein CASSQDRGRNTIYF.

The sample holds one count of this clone. The CDR3 coding sequence is TGTGCCAGTAGGATGGTGGGGGGTGGTCAGCCCCAGCATTTT. Its protein is CASRMVGGGQPQHF. This chain joins TRBV19 and TRBJ1-5; TRBD1 is a possible D gene (5 bases). V lost 6 bases and J 6 bases, leaving 15 bases between the germline ends. This CDR3 is built from 14 residues. Germline CDR1 and CDR2: LNHDA and SQIVND (reference sequence).

The V and J genes are TRBV27 and TRBJ2-7, with TRBD1 matching 7 bases. From germline, CDR1 is MNHEY and CDR2 SMNVEV (reference sequence). V lost 5 bases and J lost 2; bases outside the gene matches: 9. The CDR3 extends over 15 amino acids. The CDR3 loop is CASSPSRGLPYEQYF. The DNA of the CDR3 is TGTGCCAGCAGTCCGTCGAGGGGGCTCCCCTACGAGCAGTACTTC.

V and J are TRBV12-5 and TRBJ1-1; D uncertain. The CDR3 covers 15 residues. CDR1 LGHNT and CDR2 FRNRAP come from the germline V gene. Trimming left V 0 bases short and J 0 bases short, with 8 bases between. In DNA, the CDR3 is TGTGCTAGTGGTTTGGTACGAGGATTGAACACTGAAGCTTTCTTT. This translates into CASGLVRGLNTEAFF.

The gene calls are TRBV30 and TRBJ1-3; 10 bases line up with TRBD1. CDR1 is GTSNPN and CDR2 is SVGIG in the germline V gene (reference sequence). This CDR3 region has 17 residues. Trimming cost V 2 bases and J 4 bases; bases outside gene matches: 11. The CDR3 DNA is TGTGCCTGGAGTCGGAGACAGGGGGCCCCGCGGGGAAACACCATATATTTT. Protein sequence: CAWSRRQGAPRGNTIYF.

The rearrangement links TRBV2 to TRBJ2-3; D possibly corresponds to TRBD2 (6 bases). The germline V gene encodes CDR1 SNHLY and CDR2 FYNNEI. Trimming removed 7 bases at V and 4 bases at J, with 18 bases between. This CDR3 is 15 amino acids long. The CDR3 DNA is TGTGCCAGCAAGGGGACTCGGGGTGGCGCAGATACGCAGTATTTT. This encodes CASKGTRGGADTQYF.

Only one count was recorded for this clone. The chain recombines TRBV6-4 with TRBJ1-6; tentatively, D is TRBD1 (6 bases). The germline V and J ends were trimmed by 0 bases and 7 bases, with 10 bases remaining between them. There are 15 residues in the CDR3. The V gene's germline CDR1 is MRHNA and CDR2 SNTAGT. The CDR3 coding sequence is TGTGCCAGCAGTGACTCGGGGGCAGTCAATTCACCCCTCCACTTT. Its protein is CASSDSGAVNSPLHF.

With regard to this clone: The same CDR3 arises from other DNA sequences in this sample as well. The chain couples TRBV6-5 to TRBJ1-5; 10 bases are shared with TRBD1. The CDR3 sequence is 14 residues long. With V trimmed by 4 bases and J by 5 bases, 2 bases remained unmatched. CDR1 and CDR2 (germline): MNHEY, SVGAGI. CDR3 region: CASSWTGGDQPQHF. The CDR3 DNA follows: TGTGCCAGCAGTTGGACAGGGGGGGATCAGCCCCAGCATTTT.

The chain has TRBV6-1 and TRBJ2-7, with TRBD1 as a possible D gene (6 bases). The CDR3 contains 14 residues. V dropped 7 bases and J dropped 0 bases, with 13 bases sitting between them. The germline V gene encodes CDR1 MNHNS and CDR2 SASEGT. The DNA for the CDR3 is TGTGCCAGCACTTCAGGGGCTTTCTCCTACGAGCAGTACTTC. Translation gives CASTSGAFSYEQYF.

In the case of this clone: At one boundary the junction diverges from the germline segment, which might be a read error. The gene calls are TRBV7-9 and TRBJ1-1; no clear D. The CDR3 runs 12 residues. Germline loops: CDR1 SEHNR, CDR2 FQNEAQ (reference sequence). DNA for the CDR3: TGTTCCAGCAGCCCGCACCCGGGAGAAGCTTTCTTT. Translating it yields CSSSPHPGEAFF.

The V gene is TRBV30, the J gene TRBJ2-7; 7 bases map to TRBD1. V lost 7 bases, J lost 0 bases, and 6 bases stayed unmatched. Germline V gene data show CDR1 as GTSNPN and CDR2 as SVGIG (reference sequence). The CDR3 sequence is 13 residues long. The CDR3 loop reads CASGQMPSYEQYF. CDR3 in DNA: TGTGCCTCGGGACAGATGCCCTCCTACGAGCAGTACTTC.

The V and J genes are TRBV2 and TRBJ1-5, with a tentative D call TRBD1 (5 bases). Deletions cut 4 bases from V and 4 bases from J, with 14 bases between. The CDR3 has 15 residues. The germline V gene has CDR1 SNHLY and CDR2 FYNNEI. The CDR3 here is CASSARDFGNQPQHF. The CDR3 DNA reads TGTGCCAGCAGTGCCAGGGATTTCGGGAATCAGCCCCAGCATTTT.

The chain is built from TRBV7-9 and TRBJ1-6, with a possible D match to TRBD1 (6 bases). The length of the CDR3 is 15 residues. V was clipped by 5 bases and J by 9 bases, with 17 bases between them. Germline V gives CDR1 SEHNR, CDR2 FQNEAQ (reference sequence). The CDR3 sequence is CASSRSGAGISPLHF. In DNA form, the CDR3 reads TGTGCCAGCAGCCGCTCAGGGGCCGGGATTTCACCCCTCCACTTT.

The chain recombines TRBV7-2 with TRBJ2-7; the D gene is possibly TRBD1 (6 bases). Germline lookup yields CDR1 SGHTA and CDR2 FQGNSA. CDR3 length: 12 residues. Between the trimmed V and J ends, which lost 5 bases and 3 bases, there was a span of 8 bases. Here the CDR3 reads CASSQQGYEQYF. Written as DNA, the CDR3 is TGTGCCAGCAGCCAACAGGGCTACGAGCAGTACTTC.

The sample holds a few counts of this clone. This chain uses TRBV5-6 with TRBJ2-7, with a possible D match to TRBD2 (5 bases). There are 12 residues in the CDR3. Germline V gene lookup returns CDR1 SGHDT and CDR2 YYEEEE. V was trimmed by 1 base and J by 5 bases, leaving 7 bases between them. CDR3 loop: CASSLIGNEQYF. CDR3 nucleotide sequence: TGTGCCAGCAGCTTGATCGGGAACGAGCAGTACTTC.

The chain carries TRBV15 and TRBJ1-6, with 8 positions matching TRBD1. Germline V gene lookup returns CDR1 LNHNV and CDR2 YYDKDF (reference sequence). The CDR3 loop spans 15 amino acids. Trimming at V came to 8 bases and at J to 0 bases, leaving 3 bases not matched to a gene. CDR3 sequence (DNA): TGTGCCACCGCGCAGGGGGCCTCCTATAATTCACCCCTCCACTTT. Its protein is CATAQGASYNSPLHF.

For this clone: The junction does not match germline at one end; this may be a read error. The genes are TRBV7-7 and TRBJ2-5; D is unclear. Germline values: CDR1 SSHAT, CDR2 FNYEAQ (reference sequence). The CDR3 is 13 residues long. The CDR3 DNA follows: TGTGCTAGCAGCTTACGGTATCGAGAGACCCAGTACTTC. The encoded protein is CASSLRYRETQYF.

The chain uses TRBV19 and TRBJ2-1; D perhaps matches TRBD1 (6 bases). CDR1 LNHDA and CDR2 SQIVND come from the germline V gene (reference sequence). V lost 8 bases and J 0 bases, leaving 23 bases between the germline ends. This CDR3 is built from 18 residues. The CDR3 sequence: CASYNRSHRASSYNEQFF. CDR3 DNA: TGTGCCAGTTACAACCGATCACACAGGGCAAGCTCCTACAATGAGCAGTTCTTC.

V and J are TRBV10-3 and TRBJ1-2; 10 bases fit TRBD1. CDR1 is ENHRY, CDR2 SYGVKD, per germline. The CDR3 extends over 15 amino acids. V dropped 3 bases and J dropped 4; count of bases not matched to a gene: 5. This chain's CDR3 is CAISDWTGGGYGYTF. DNA for the CDR3: TGTGCCATCAGTGATTGGACAGGGGGAGGCTATGGCTACACCTTC.